This T cell receptor (beta chain) appears in the sequencing data of a study of early T cells in non-severe SARS-CoV-2 infection. Overall study context: Unsorted whole blood bulk RNA was sequenced, with unpaired chains.

This clonotype has only a few counts. Its specificity is not known. The CDR3 does not end in the conserved phenylalanine or tryptophan, so this is likely a read error. Individual cDNA molecules were tagged with unique molecular identifiers. TCRdb passed the 5' RACE reads through MiXCR, listing each CDR3 protein once. The sample holds more than 60,000 distinct CDR3 sequences; less than 15% are singletons and the top ten take 4.5% to 7%. With 6 bases removed from V and 6 bases from J, the gap between germline ends came to 21 bases. CDR1 is SQVTM and CDR2 is ANQGSEA in the germline V gene. CDR3 length: 15 residues. Notes on the study in general: Reliance on VDJdb matching favored anti-spike CD8 responses; private and CD4 specificities were missed.

This chain uses TRBV29-1 with TRBJ2-1, with D possibly matching TRBD2 (5 bases). The clonotype was recovered from an adult who was a healthcare worker with PCR-confirmed SARS-CoV-2 infection or an uninfected control (not recorded which). The sequencing input was whole blood. The CDR3 region is CSVINILAEGNEQFS. Written as DNA, the CDR3 is TGCAGCGTCATAAATATCCTAGCCGAAGGCAATGAGCAGTTCTCC.